These T cell receptor beta chains were read from a single sample in a study of CD8+ T cells in alopecia areata. Profiled with immunoSEQ multiplex PCR; TCRdb holds only in-frame clones, not every one. The sample lists 150,000 to 200,000 clones; approximately 61% were seen once. The sequences come from CD4+ T cells sorted from blood, collected at week 24, from a patient treated with tofacitinib. The receptors stem from a human donor with alopecia areata. The CDR3 runs from the conserved cysteine through the conserved F or W. A D gene is named only where the DNA matches it firmly. Clone sizes are given selectively: once, few, many, or a class where the clone is expanded.

J gene,D gene,V gene,clone size,CDR3 protein,CDR3 DNA
TRBJ2-1,-,TRBV7-2,few,CASSSDRGEQFF,TGTGCCAGCAGCTCTGACCGCGGTGAGCAGTTCTTC
TRBJ2-7,TRBD1,TRBV5-1,-,CASSTGQGKASYEQYF,TGCGCCAGCAGCACAGGACAGGGAAAAGCCTCCTACGAGCAGTACTTC
TRBJ2-2,-,TRBV6-1,-,CASSENPETGELFF,TGTGCCAGCAGTGAAAACCCGGAGACCGGGGAGCTGTTTTTT
TRBJ1-6,TRBD1,TRBV5-6,-,CASSLGQGYNSPLHF,TGTGCCAGCAGCTTGGGACAGGGCTATAATTCACCCCTCCACTTT
TRBJ2-3,-,TRBV7-8,-,CATGPSHRTDTQYF,TGTGCCACAGGACCATCCCATCGCACAGATACGCAGTATTTT
TRBJ1-2,-,TRBV5-1,once,CASSRQVNYGYTF,TGCGCCAGCAGCCGACAGGTCAACTATGGCTACACCTTC
TRBJ1-1,-,TRBV5-1,-,CASSLWGNTEAFF,TGCGCCAGCAGCTTGTGGGGGAACACTGAAGCTTTCTTT
TRBJ1-2,-,TRBV6-6,-,CASSYQATNYGYTF,TGTGCCAGCAGTTACCAGGCGACTAACTATGGCTACACCTTC
TRBJ1-1,TRBD1,TRBV29-1,-,CSVGQGAGYTEAFF,TGCAGCGTTGGCCAGGGGGCAGGGTACACTGAAGCTTTCTTT
TRBJ1-1,-,TRBV9,-,CASSVGAGSSEAFF,TGTGCCAGCAGCGTAGGCGCAGGGAGCTCTGAAGCTTTCTTT
TRBJ1-6,-,TRBV4-3,-,CASSQEGSGSPLHF,TGCGCCAGCAGCCAAGAAGGGTCGGGATCACCCCTCCACTTT
TRBJ2-1,TRBD1,TRBV11-2,-,CASSQGVANEQFF,TGTGCCAGCAGTCAGGGGGTGGCCAATGAGCAGTTCTTC
TRBJ1-1,-,TRBV18,-,CASSPNLDAEAFF,TGTGCCAGCTCACCCAACCTGGATGCTGAAGCTTTCTTT
TRBJ1-6,-,TRBV7-9,-,CASSLRQLNSPLHF,TGTGCCAGCAGCTTAAGACAGCTCAATTCACCCCTCCACTTT
TRBJ2-6,-,TRBV4-3,-,CASSQEGRTGIGANVLTF,TGCGCCAGCAGCCAAGAGGGGCGAACAGGGATCGGCGCCAACGTCCTGACTTTC
TRBJ1-5,-,TRBV30,-,CAWSVPGSGGYSNQPQHF,TGTGCCTGGAGTGTACCGGGGTCGGGGGGATATAGCAATCAGCCCCAGCATTTT
TRBJ2-1,TRBD1,TRBV5-8,-,CASSVGQGDANEQFF,TGTGCCAGCAGCGTGGGACAGGGGGATGCCAATGAGCAGTTCTTC
TRBJ1-2,TRBD1,TRBV14,-,CASSLPGTGVDGYTF,TGTGCCAGCAGCCTCCCCGGGACAGGGGTAGATGGCTACACCTTC
TRBJ1-1,TRBD1,TRBV30,-,CAWSRTGATEAFF,TGTGCCTGGAGCAGGACAGGGGCCACTGAAGCTTTCTTT
TRBJ2-1,-,TRBV2,-,CASSDPYEQFF,TGTGCCAGCAGTGATCCGTATGAGCAGTTCTTC
TRBJ2-5,TRBD2,TRBV10-1,-,CASREAGTGTQYF,TGCGCCAGCAGGGAAGCGGGGACTGGGACCCAGTACTTC
TRBJ1-1,-,TRBV30,-,CAWYSRMGVRYEAFF,TGTGCCTGGTATTCGAGAATGGGAGTTAGGTATGAAGCTTTCTTT
TRBJ2-2,TRBD1,TRBV19,few,CASSQGMTGSTGELFF,TGTGCCAGTAGTCAAGGCATGACAGGGAGCACCGGGGAGCTGTTTTTT
TRBJ1-5,-,TRBV5-1,once,CASSLGDTSNQPQHF,TGCGCCAGCAGCTTGGGGGACACTAGCAATCAGCCCCAGCATTTT
TRBJ2-7,-,TRBV5-1,few,CASSLLPGQPYEQYF,TGCGCCAGCAGCTTGCTTCCGGGACAACCTTACGAGCAGTACTTC
TRBJ1-1,-,TRBV7-9,few,CASSLNTEAFF,TGTGCCAGCAGCCTGAACACTGAAGCTTTCTTT
TRBJ2-1,-,TRBV15,-,CATSRELRQKQFF,TGTGCCACCAGCAGAGAACTCCGACAGAAGCAGTTCTTC
TRBJ1-2,-,TRBV4-2,once,CASSQDFAGSYGYTF,TGTGCCAGCAGCCAAGATTTTGCAGGGAGCTATGGCTACACCTTC
TRBJ1-5,TRBD1,TRBV30,-,CAWNLGQGNSQPQHF,TGTGCCTGGAACTTGGGACAGGGGAATAGCCAGCCCCAGCATTTT
TRBJ2-5,-,TRBV5-6,-,CASSGGVGETQYF,TGTGCCAGCTCCGGGGGCGTCGGAGAGACCCAGTACTTC
TRBJ1-1,-,TRBV30,-,CAWSVRRRVGTEAFF,TGTGCCTGGAGTGTACGCCGACGGGTAGGGACTGAAGCTTTCTTT
TRBJ2-5,TRBD2,TRBV5-1,-,CASSLEASGWETQYF,TGCGCCAGCAGCTTGGAGGCTAGCGGGTGGGAGACCCAGTACTTC
TRBJ1-2,-,TRBV5-6,-,CASSLTTPHLGGYTF,TGTGCCAGCAGCTTGACGACACCGCATTTGGGTGGCTACACCTTC
TRBJ1-2,TRBD1,TRBV27,once,CASSLGQFMGYTF,TGTGCCAGCAGTCTGGGACAGTTCATGGGCTACACCTTC
TRBJ1-6,TRBD1,TRBV14,once,CASSRTGGQPNSPLHF,TGTGCCAGCAGCCGGACAGGGGGCCAACCTAATTCACCCCTCCACTTT
TRBJ1-6,-,TRBV30,-,CAWKVETLHF,TGTGCCTGGAAGGTGGAGACCCTCCACTTT
TRBJ2-7,-,TRBV30,-,CAWSERRAFEQYF,TGTGCCTGGAGCGAAAGAAGGGCGTTCGAGCAGTACTTC
TRBJ1-4,-,TRBV5-1,-,CASSPGQPNEKLFF,TGCGCCAGCAGTCCCGGACAGCCTAATGAAAAACTGTTTTTT
TRBJ1-5,TRBD1,TRBV19,few,CASSIPEVNRGRHQPQHF,TGTGCCAGTAGTATTCCCGAGGTGAACAGGGGAAGGCATCAGCCCCAGCATTTT
TRBJ1-2,-,TRBV25-1,few,CASSEPGLAGNGYTF,TGTGCCAGCAGTGAACCCGGTTTGGCTGGGAACGGCTACACCTTC
TRBJ2-7,-,TRBV25-1,-,CASSVSGLPYEQYF,TGTGCCAGCAGTGTGTCTGGACTGCCTTACGAGCAGTACTTC
TRBJ1-2,-,TRBV2,-,CACLGSQRDGYTF,TGTGCGTGTCTGGGATCCCAAAGGGATGGCTACACCTTC
TRBJ2-3,-,TRBV29-1,few,CSVGEDTQYF,TGCAGCGTTGGAGAAGATACGCAGTATTTT
TRBJ2-7,-,TRBV29-1,-,CSVTTGAQYEQYF,TGCAGCGTGACAACGGGGGCGCAGTACGAGCAGTACTTC
TRBJ1-2,TRBD1,TRBV19,-,CASSTKQGAYGYTF,TGTGCCAGTAGTACTAAACAGGGGGCCTATGGCTACACCTTC
TRBJ2-3,-,TRBV7-8,-,CASSLAGPTDTQYF,TGTGCCAGCAGCTTAGCGGGACCCACAGATACGCAGTATTTT
TRBJ2-7,-,TRBV14,-,CASSPYRSTLQDEQYF,TGTGCCAGCAGCCCCTACAGATCGACCCTCCAGGACGAGCAGTACTTC
TRBJ1-1,TRBD1,TRBV5-1,once,CASSPRSGGTEAFF,TGCGCCAGCAGCCCCCGCTCAGGGGGCACTGAAGCTTTCTTT
TRBJ2-7,-,TRBV4-3,-,CASSHSVGDVAYEQYF,TGCGCCAGCAGCCACAGTGTCGGGGACGTCGCCTACGAGCAGTACTTC
TRBJ1-4,-,TRBV9,-,CASSPQGQTNEKLFF,TGTGCCAGCAGCCCCCAAGGACAGACTAATGAAAAACTGTTTTTT
TRBJ2-7,-,TRBV7-2,-,CASSPSWLASFEQYF,TGTGCCAGCAGCCCCAGCTGGCTAGCCAGTTTTGAGCAGTACTTC
TRBJ1-5,-,TRBV29-1,-,CSVADGGSQPQHF,TGCAGCGTTGCAGACGGAGGAAGTCAGCCCCAGCATTTT
TRBJ2-2,-,TRBV29-1,-,CSVLENGELFF,TGCAGCGTTTTAGAGAACGGGGAGCTGTTTTTT
TRBJ1-1,-,TRBV20-1,-,CSVQGRREAFF,TGCAGTGTGCAGGGCAGGCGTGAAGCTTTCTTT
TRBJ1-1,-,TRBV14,few,CASSQGARGAGAEAFF,TGTGCCAGCAGCCAAGGGGCCAGGGGCGCGGGTGCTGAAGCTTTCTTT
TRBJ2-7,-,TRBV28,-,CASSSRQVEYEQYF,TGTGCCAGCAGTTCGAGACAGGTCGAATACGAGCAGTACTTC
TRBJ2-1,-,TRBV2,-,CASSEVPGDIYNEQFF,TGTGCCAGCAGTGAAGTACCCGGGGACATCTACAATGAGCAGTTCTTC